This T cell receptor (beta chain) was captured in a study of radiation and T cells in renal cell carcinoma. Study results and caveats: No pretreatment tumor biopsies were available for baseline clonotypes.

Note on this clone: Its antigen is not known. The same CDR3 arises from other DNA sequences in this sample as well.

Germline CDR1 reads SGHDN; CDR2 reads FVKESK. Trimming took off 2 bases at V and 3 bases at J, with 28 bases between the two ends. This CDR3 region has 20 residues. TCRdb's table, derived via immunoSEQ multiplex PCR, lists solely in-frame clones and lacks some. Among 150,000 or so clones listed, around nine tenths were seen once. This sample's time point: baseline pretreatment blood. Indicated treatment: 15 Gy SBRT to primary tumor, nephrectomy 4 weeks later. Radiation-treated patients gave blood at baseline, week 2 and week 4. The tumor was a clear cell renal cell carcinoma. The receptor was derived from a woman aged 50 to 60 with renal cell carcinoma. The sample here was blood, taken from a patient whose treatment included radiotherapy and nephrectomy. The chain has TRBV14 and TRBJ1-2; perhaps TRBD1 as D (5 bases). CDR3 in DNA: TGTGCCAGCAGCCAATTTGGCCTTCCTCGGGGACTGCTAGGGGACTATGGCTACACCTTC. As protein: CASSQFGLPRGLLGDYGYTF.